This T cell receptor (beta chain) emerged from a study of identical twins. TCRdb recomputed calls from the 5' RACE reads with MiXCR, one row per CDR3 protein. The data contain 500,000 to 650,000 distinct CDR3 sequences, 20% to 25% of them singletons. Note on this clonotype: The antigen is not known.

Findings of the study overall: Models underestimated TCR alpha sharing (out-of-frame) in monozygotic twins.

CDR1 and CDR2 from the germline V gene are LGHDT and YNNKEL (reference sequence). The CDR3 is made up of 15 amino acids. Trimming shortened V by 4 bases and J by 1 base, and 14 bases separated the two germline ends. These same data were also listed under a study on yellow fever vaccine responses in identical twins.

The V gene is TRBV3-1, the J gene TRBJ2-7, with D possibly being TRBD2 (6 bases). This receptor was taken from a woman between 18 and 29 years old in good health. The sequencing sample was made of CD4+ T cells sorted from blood. The CDR3 spells CASSPIGGPSYEQYF. The CDR3 DNA sequence: TGTGCCAGCAGCCCCATTGGAGGGCCATCCTACGAGCAGTACTTC.